Shown below are 10 T cell receptor beta chains from a single sample sequenced in a study of blood T cell repertoires in COVID-19. Sequenced by immunoSEQ multiplex PCR; TCRdb stores in-frame clones only, minus some. The profile shows some 290,000 clones, roughly 93% of them singletons. Material: PBMCs or T cells enriched from blood (not recorded which). The receptor source for this set is a woman aged 40 to 50 with acute COVID-19.

The chain combines TRBV28 with TRBJ1-2; TRBD1 might be the D (6 bases). This CDR3 region has 16 residues. The germline gives CDR1 MDHEN, CDR2 SYDVKM. Trimming pared 7 bases from V and 4 bases from J, leaving 22 bases between. In nucleotides, the CDR3 is TGTGCCAGCACCCGCTCAAGCGGTACAGGGCGCTATGGCTACACCTTC. It translates to CASTRSSGTGRYGYTF.

The J gene is TRBJ2-4, the V gene TRBV9, with D unclear. The CDR3 runs 14 residues. CDR1 and CDR2 from the germline V gene are SGDLS and YYNGEE. The V gene lost 0 bases and the J gene lost 0 bases, with 4 bases spanning the gap. CDR3 bases: TGTGCCAGCAGCGTAGGACTAGCCAAAAACATTCAGTACTTC. It specifies CASSVGLAKNIQYF.

V and J are TRBV6-2 or TRBV6-3 and TRBJ2-7; 7 bases are a match to TRBD1. Per germline, CDR1 MNHEY and CDR2 SVGEGT. The CDR3 consists of 14 residues. V trimming: 3 bases; J trimming: 3 bases; junction bases outside the gene matches: 5. This CDR3 reads CASSYEGASYEQYF. The CDR3, as DNA: TGTGCCAGCAGTTATGAGGGGGCAAGCTACGAGCAGTACTTC.

V and J are TRBV9 and TRBJ2-3; TRBD2 matches at 7 bases. CDR1 and CDR2 from the germline V gene are SGDLS and YYNGEE. The CDR3 contains 14 residues. V lost 4 bases and J lost 1; bases outside the gene matches: 3. CDR3 sequence reads: CASSQAGRTDTQYF. CDR3 DNA sequence: TGTGCCAGCAGCCAAGCGGGACGCACAGATACGCAGTATTTT.

With respect to this clone: At one boundary the junction diverges from the germline segment, which might be a read error. V gene TRBV6-1 combines with J gene TRBJ2-5; 8 positions match TRBD2. This CDR3 spans 13 amino acids. Germline V CDR1 and CDR2: MNHNS, SASEGT. This CDR3 is CASSESRAGATHF. The CDR3 bases are TGTGCCAGCAGTGAAAGCCGAGCGGGGGCCACTCACTTC.

This clone was seen only once. The V gene is TRBV5-1, the J gene TRBJ1-4; D may be TRBD1 (5 bases). This CDR3 comprises 14 residues. V lost 1 base and J 5 bases, leaving 9 bases between the germline ends. The germline gives CDR1 SGHRS, CDR2 YFSETQ. CDR3 loop: CASSLPGLNEKLFF. The CDR3 nucleotides read TGCGCCAGCAGCTTGCCAGGGTTAAATGAAAAACTGTTTTTT. Together with reference TRBV5-1 and TRBJ1-4, the CDR3 gives the full variable domain: KAGVTQTPRYLIKTRGQQVTLSCSPISGHRSVSWYQQTPGQGLQFLFEYFSETQRNKGNFPGRFSGRQFSNSRSEMNVSTLELGDSALYLCASSLPGLNEKLFFGSGTQLSVL.

This chain joins TRBV27 and TRBJ2-1; 15 nucleotides agree with TRBD2. Per germline, CDR1 MNHEY and CDR2 SMNVEV (reference sequence). Losses at the gene ends were 5 bases for V and 2 bases for J; bases not matched to a gene: 4. The length of the CDR3 is 17 residues. The CDR3 sequence is CASSPRTSGGAYNEQFF. CDR3 bases: TGTGCCAGCAGTCCACGGACTAGCGGGGGGGCCTACAATGAGCAGTTCTTC.

This rearrangement joins TRBV12-3 or TRBV12-4 to TRBJ1-3, with no clear D. Trimming stripped 1 base from V and 7 bases from J, with 8 bases between. The CDR3 extends over 13 amino acids. This chain's CDR3 is CASSLGSRNTIYF. The CDR3 DNA reads TGTGCCAGCAGTTTAGGGTCTCGGAACACCATATATTTT.

The chain couples TRBV27 to TRBJ2-7; 13 nucleotides align to TRBD2. This CDR3 region has 18 residues. After removal of 5 bases from V and 5 bases from J, the junction contained 15 bases not matched to a gene. Germline V gene data show CDR1 as MNHEY and CDR2 as SMNVEV (reference sequence). The CDR3 here is CASSTLVRGLAGVNEQYF. The CDR3 DNA reads TGTGCCAGCAGTACACTAGTTCGTGGACTAGCGGGAGTAAACGAGCAGTACTTC.

The chain employs TRBV21-1 and TRBJ2-3; the table names TRBD2, a call not compared with the DNA. TRBV21-1 is a recognized pseudogene. CDR3 length: 18 residues. Written as DNA, the CDR3 is TGTGCCAGCAGCAAAGAGTTGGAGGTCGGGAGGGATACAGATACGCAGTATTTT. Translation gives CASSKELEVGRDTDTQYF.